This TCR beta chain is drawn from a study of blood T cell repertoires in COVID-19. This table comes from immunoSEQ multiplex PCR, and its TCRdb copy is limited to in-frame clones, with some not included. The repertoire holds approximately 70,000 clones, with 79% as singletons. Looked up from germline, CDR1 is SGHNT and CDR2 is YENEEA. V lost 5 bases to trimming and J lost 5 bases, with 9 bases between them. The CDR3 has 12 residues. With regard to this clone: Other DNA sequences in the sample encode the same CDR3.

What was sequenced was peripheral blood. This sequence originates from a woman aged 80 or over with active or convalescent COVID-19. The V gene is TRBV11-3, the J gene TRBJ1-1; perhaps TRBD1 as D (5 bases). The CDR3 reads CASSGRATEAFF. CDR3 DNA sequence: TGTGCCAGCAGCGGCAGGGCGACTGAAGCTTTCTTT.